What follows describes a single TCR beta chain. Its recognized antigen is unknown. No base quality values were provided; no much bigger clone lies one nucleotide off. Whole blood was collected in K2EDTA tubes by collaborating institutions according to the institutions' own protocols. For TCRbeta analysis, collaborators shipped samples as frozen whole blood, isolated PBMCs, or DNA extracted from either of those sample types. V and J are trimmed by 0 bases and 1 base, and the gene matches miss 3 bases of the junction. From cysteine to phenylalanine, the CDR3 is 16 amino acids long. Here the CDR3 DNA is all that survives: 48 bases in frame from base 1. The germline V gene provides CDR1 SGDLS and CDR2 YYNGEE. The immunoSEQ Assay, a bias-controlled multiplex PCR, was used to amplify TCRbeta CDR3 regions from genomic DNA. Per the source publication's procedure: The number of nucleated cells in each sample was estimated from the amplification of reference gene primers within the assay. To quantify the absolute abundance of each unique TCRbeta CDR3 rearrangement, sequence reads were collapsed and filtered. For each sample, productive Simpson clonality was calculated by taking the square root of Simpson's diversity index across productive rearrangements. TCRdb limited this immuneACCESS table to in-frame rearrangements with V and J called. A share of clones is missing; checked studies link under half to unresolved V genes, and the rest is unexplained. The V and J calls and clone size were taken over from that table, and D and trimming were inferred from the DNA. The sample records 100,000 to 150,000 clones, more than 75% of which are singletons. The ten largest make up approximately 5% of the sample.

This sample was included in a study of blood T cell repertoires in COVID-19 (dated by TCRdb to 2018 to 2021). Study-level background: The collaborator samples originated in the United States, Italy and Spain and spanned the acute and convalescent phases of COVID-19. The prospective study material was composed of cDNA or gDNA derived from T cells, B-cell-depleted T cells, or PBMCs. Subjects who had been exposed to COVID-19, were actively infected with it, or had recovered from it provided the deeply sampled blood TCRbeta repertoires that made up the dataset. A freely available public database, intended as a resource for researchers studying the immune response to SARS-CoV-2, is where the repertoires were released. The samples were drawn from the first 160 participants of the ongoing ImmuneRACE study and from about 1,200 subjects provided by 6 global collaborators. The sample metadata nearly always contained a de-identified subject ID, COVID-19 status, age in years and sex. Where available, HLA class I and class II types were taken from metadata supplied by the sample provider and were not determined by assay-based typing. Study-wide conclusions, independent of this receptor: How much clinical and demographic metadata was included differed by source and by participant, and the metadata was provided uncurated.

The receptor chain draws on TRBV9 and TRBJ2-1; 8 middle bases align to TRBD2. Sequences were obtained from peripheral blood. The TCR was taken from a human donor in a cohort sampled during active COVID-19. The CDR3 corresponds to CASSVEGLGSYNEQFF. DNA sequence: TGTGCCAGCAGCGTAGAGGGACTAGGTTCCTACAATGAGCAGTTCTTC.